The next 13 T cell receptor beta chains were all read from a single sample in a study of molecular identifiers for immune sequencing clone quantification. TCRdb processed the PCR reads anew with MiXCR; each CDR3 protein has one entry. The profile shows about 630,000 distinct CDR3 sequences, approximately 24% of them singletons. Material: naive CD8+ T cells from blood, with Jurkat cell RNA spiked in. Subset of the sample: FACS-sorted CD8+CD4-CCR7+CD45RA+ naive T cells. The receptor source for this set is a human donor in good health. Some libraries in this study had Jurkat cell RNA spiked in.

This clonotype showed up many times. The chain joins TRBV29-1 to TRBJ2-7; D uncertain. With 0 bases removed from V and 2 bases from J, the gap between germline ends came to 11 bases. CDR1 is SQVTM, CDR2 ANQGSEA, per germline. This CDR3 region has 14 residues. CDR3 bases: TGCAGCGTTGAAGATGGAGACGAAGCCTACGAGCAGTACTTC. As protein: CSVEDGDEAYEQYF.

The chain has TRBV7-6 and TRBJ2-5; TRBD2 aligns across 7 bases. This CDR3 comprises 13 residues. J lost 5 bases, V lost 4 bases, and 4 bases had no gene match. Germline V gene lookup returns CDR1 SGHVS and CDR2 FNYEAQ. CDR3 nucleotides: TGTGCCAGCAGCTCCCACGGGGGGGAGACCCAGTACTTC. Protein: CASSSHGGETQYF. The full variable domain, rest sourced from reference TRBV7-6 and TRBJ2-5, is GAGVSQSPRYKVTKRGQDVALRCDPISGHVSLYWYRQALGQGPEFLTYFNYEAQQDKSGLPNDRFSAERPEGSISTLTIQRTEQRDSAMYRCASSSHGGETQYFGPGTRLLVL.

This clonotype was observed at least ten times. The chain combines TRBV6-2 or TRBV6-3 with TRBJ2-3; TRBD2 matches at 9 bases. Trimming took 2 bases from V and 2 from J; bases not matched to a gene: 5. Germline V gene lookup returns CDR1 MNHEY and CDR2 SVGEGT. CDR3 length: 16 residues. CDR3: CASSYLSSGVTDTQYF. DNA of the CDR3: TGTGCCAGCAGTTACCTGTCTAGCGGGGTCACAGATACGCAGTATTTT.

The chain uses TRBV4-3 and TRBJ2-1, with 7 nucleotides matching TRBD2. Germline assignment: CDR1 LGHNA and CDR2 YSLEER. The V and J ends lost 3 bases and 0 bases, in that order; junction bases with no gene match: 5. CDR3 length: 16 amino acids. In nucleotides, the CDR3 is TGCGCCAGCAGCCACCTAGCGGAAAGCTCCTACAATGAGCAGTTCTTC. Translating gives CASSHLAESSYNEQFF.

This clonotype was observed a few times. Given a much more abundant clone one base away, this may be a read error. CDR3 coding DNA: TGTGCCAGCAGTTTTGCCGCCGTCTCAGATACGCAGTATTTT. It yields the protein CASSFAAVSDTQYF. The chain has TRBV12-3 or TRBV12-4 and TRBJ2-3, with D unclear. The V end was cut by 3 bases, the J end by 4 bases, with 11 bases between. The CDR3 spans 14 residues.

The genes are TRBV9 and TRBJ2-3, with 9 bases identical to TRBD1. The ends lost 2 bases at V and 4 bases at J; junction bases unmatched: 5. In germline, CDR1 is SGDLS, CDR2 YYNGEE. The CDR3 is 15 amino acids. CDR3 DNA: TGTGCCAGCAGCGTCTGGGGACAGGGAGCAGATACGCAGTATTTT. As protein: CASSVWGQGADTQYF.

Regarding this clonotype: The CDR3 does not close with the conserved phenylalanine or tryptophan, likely indicating a read error. The genes are TRBV19 and TRBJ2-7; D possibly corresponds to TRBD2 (5 bases). The V gene lost 3 bases and the J gene lost 7 bases, with 10 bases spanning the gap. Germline CDR1 reads LNHDA; CDR2 reads SQIVND (reference sequence). The CDR3 has 12 amino acids. For the CDR3, the DNA is TGTGCCAGTAGTATGGACTCGGGAGAGCAGTACTAC. It is translated as CASSMDSGEQYY.

Concerning this clonotype: This may be a read error: a much more frequent sequence differs by one nucleotide. The CDR3 DNA sequence: TGTGCCGGGACCTGGACTAGCGGAGGGTACGAGCAGTACTTC. This codes for CAGTWTSGGYEQYF. This sequence joins TRBV30 and TRBJ2-7; 10 bases fit TRBD2. The CDR3 loop spans 14 amino acids. J was trimmed by 4 bases and V by 8 bases; bases with no gene match: 11. Germline loops: CDR1 GTSNPN, CDR2 SVGIG (reference sequence). The full variable domain, in which reference TRBV30 and TRBJ2-7 provide the parts outside the CDR3, is SQTIHQWPATLVQPVGSPLSLECTVEGTSNPNLYWYRQAAGRGLQLLFYSVGIGQISSEVPQNLSASRPQDRQFILSSKKLLLSDSGFYLCAGTWTSGGYEQYFGPGTRLTVT.

On this clonotype: This may be a read error: a much more frequent sequence differs by one nucleotide. The chain carries TRBV7-9 and TRBJ2-5; perhaps TRBD1 as D (5 bases). Germline lookup yields CDR1 SEHNR and CDR2 FQNEAQ (reference sequence). The CDR3 has 14 amino acids. CDR3 sequence: CASSSQAPQATQYF. CDR3 bases: TGTGCCAGCAGCTCACAGGCGCCCCAAGCGACCCAGTACTTC.

The V and J genes are TRBV27 and TRBJ2-7; 9 positions agree with TRBD2. There are 13 residues in the CDR3. The germline CDR1 and CDR2 sequences are MNHEY and SMNVEV (reference sequence). Trimming at V came to 3 bases and at J to 7 bases, leaving 4 bases not matched to a gene. The CDR3 loop reads CASSFSGSNEQYF. DNA for the CDR3: TGTGCCAGCAGTTTTAGCGGGAGCAATGAGCAGTACTTC.

CDR3 coding DNA: TGTGCCAGCAGTGACGGATCGAGGATGAACACTGAAGCTTTCTTT. It yields the protein CASSDGSRMNTEAFF. The rearrangement links TRBV2 to TRBJ1-1, with D unresolved. CDR1 and CDR2 from the germline V gene are SNHLY and FYNNEI. V lost 3 bases to trimming and J lost 0 bases, with 11 bases between them. The CDR3 totals 15 residues.

This clonotype was picked up a small number of times. V gene TRBV6-2 or TRBV6-3 combines with J gene TRBJ2-2; D is perhaps TRBD2 (5 bases). The V gene lost 7 bases and the J gene lost 4 bases, with 19 bases spanning the gap. From germline, CDR1 is MNHEY and CDR2 SVGEGT. This CDR3 is built from 16 residues. The CDR3 region is CASTKQILAGTGELFF. In DNA, the CDR3 is TGTGCCAGCACTAAACAGATCTTGGCGGGCACCGGGGAGCTGTTTTTT.

There are many counts of this clonotype. The CDR3 nucleotides read TGTGCCTGGAGTGTACCCAGGATACAAGAGACCCAGTACTTC. Protein product: CAWSVPRIQETQYF. The chain is built from TRBV30 and TRBJ2-5, with D uncertain. The germline gives CDR1 GTSNPN, CDR2 SVGIG (reference sequence). V was clipped by 0 bases and J by 2 bases, with 10 bases between them. CDR3 length: 14 amino acids.